The T cell receptor beta chain described here comes from a study of patients and donors after allogeneic stem cell transplantation. TCRdb re-called the RT-PCR reads through MiXCR, storing one row per CDR3 protein. The table has approximately 170,000 distinct CDR3 sequences, approximately 30% seen once. Losses at the gene ends were 9 bases for V and 4 bases for J; bases not matched to a gene: 10. Germline assignment: CDR1 ENHRY and CDR2 SYGVKD. The CDR3 runs 15 residues. J is TRBJ2-1 and V is TRBV10-3, with 9 bases identical to TRBD2. The source is a human donor who was either an allogeneic HSCT recipient or a stem cell or donor lymphocyte infusion donor (not recorded which). It is not recorded whose cells these are; they may come from a transplant donor. Sequences were obtained from blood, either unsorted or a sorted T cell fraction (not recorded which). The CDR3: CAMKGGRETYNEQFF. The CDR3 coding sequence is TGTGCCATGAAAGGCGGGAGGGAAACATACAATGAGCAGTTCTTC.